The clone carrying this TCR beta chain has more than one count but fewer than ten. The antigen remains undetermined. This sample is drawn from a study of T cell repertoires in cytomegalovirus infection. TCRdb ran MiXCR on the reads and lists one entry per CDR3 protein. The sample holds 200,000 to 250,000 distinct CDR3 sequences, around two fifths seen once. The V gene lost 2 bases and the J gene lost 7 bases, with 9 bases spanning the gap. In germline, CDR1 is MNHEY, CDR2 SMNVEV (reference sequence). The CDR3 runs to 12 residues. This receptor was obtained from a human donor in good health (CMV status not recorded). Some clones in this sample may be carry-over from other donors' samples. This sequence joins TRBV27 and TRBJ2-7; no clear D gene. The specimen comprised CD8+ T cells from cultured PBMCs, sampled from culture after CMV antigen stimulation. CDR3 in amino acids: CASSLTDGEQYF. The CDR3 nucleotides are TGTGCCAGCAGTTTAACGGACGGGGAGCAGTACTTC.